Listed below are T cell receptor beta chains from one sample, sequenced in a study of human T cells and chemical hapten exposure. TCRdb itself ran the RACE reads through MiXCR, one entry per CDR3 protein. The data show tens of thousands of distinct CDR3 sequences, approximately 12% seen once. The source was whole blood, collected in connection with sensitization to the hapten diphenylcyclopropenone (DPC). These receptors came from a woman aged 50 to 65 with alopecia areata. Some clones in this sample may be carry-over from other donors' samples. Both conserved end residues are part of each CDR3. The order of the fields is D gene, J gene, V gene, clone size, CDR3 DNA, CDR3 protein. The D gene is left open where the match is weak. Size is stated for part of the rows, as once, few or many counts, or as a class when the clone is expanded.

d_call: TRBD1
j_call: TRBJ2-5
v_call: TRBV20-1
clone_size: few
cdr3_nt: TGCAGTGCTACCGACAGGGTCGAGACCCAGTACTTC
cdr3_aa: CSATDRVETQYF

d_call: NA
j_call: TRBJ2-1
v_call: TRBV5-4
clone_size: many
cdr3_nt: TGTGCCAGCAGCCCATCAGTAGGGTACTACAATGAGCAGTTCTTC
cdr3_aa: CASSPSVGYYNEQFF

d_call: TRBD1
j_call: TRBJ2-7
v_call: TRBV6-5
clone_size: many
cdr3_nt: TGTGCCAGCAGTAGCCCTTCGGGACAGGGGGACCCCTACGAGCAGTACTTC
cdr3_aa: CASSSPSGQGDPYEQYF

d_call: TRBD1
j_call: TRBJ2-5
v_call: TRBV11-2
clone_size: few
cdr3_nt: TGTGCCAGCAGCTCTAGACCGACAGGGCCGGAGACCCAGTACTTC
cdr3_aa: CASSSRPTGPETQYF

d_call: NA
j_call: TRBJ2-1
v_call: TRBV21-1
clone_size: few
cdr3_nt: TGTGCCAGCAGCAAAGTAGGAGGTGTGCTAGCGGGGGGACGCAGATTATCGACCTACAATGAGCAGTTCTTC
cdr3_aa: CASSKVGGVLAGGRRLSTYNEQFF

d_call: TRBD1
j_call: TRBJ1-5
v_call: TRBV5-5
clone_size: many
cdr3_nt: TGTGCCAGCAGCTTGGCAGGGGGCATGCAGCCCCAGCATTTT
cdr3_aa: CASSLAGGMQPQHF

d_call: TRBD2
j_call: TRBJ2-5
v_call: TRBV7-9
clone_size: many
cdr3_nt: TGTGCCAGCAGTTCTAGCGGGAGGGGAGAGACCCAGTACTTC
cdr3_aa: CASSSSGRGETQYF

d_call: NA
j_call: TRBJ1-6
v_call: TRBV14
clone_size: many
cdr3_nt: TGTGCCAGCAGCCCGAGGGGGGTTTCACCCCTCCACTTT
cdr3_aa: CASSPRGVSPLHF

d_call: NA
j_call: TRBJ1-1
v_call: TRBV28
clone_size: NA
cdr3_nt: TGTGCCAGCCAACACGGGACGGTCAATGAAGCTTTCTTT
cdr3_aa: CASQHGTVNEAFF

d_call: NA
j_call: TRBJ2-4
v_call: TRBV5-1
clone_size: NA
cdr3_nt: TGCGCCAGCAGTCCTCATCATCCCTCGGACATTCAGTACTTC
cdr3_aa: CASSPHHPSDIQYF

d_call: NA
j_call: TRBJ2-5
v_call: TRBV12-3/TRBV12-4
clone_size: NA
cdr3_nt: TGTGCCAGCAGTCCAGGGGGGACCCAAGAGACCCAGTACTTC
cdr3_aa: CASSPGGTQETQYF

d_call: NA
j_call: TRBJ2-7
v_call: TRBV5-1
clone_size: few
cdr3_nt: TGCGCCAGCAGCTCGATGCAGGACGAGCAGTACTTC
cdr3_aa: CASSSMQDEQYF

d_call: TRBD2
j_call: TRBJ2-5
v_call: TRBV12-3/TRBV12-4
clone_size: many
cdr3_nt: TGTGCCAGCCTGCTAGCGGAAGGAGAGACCCAGTACTTC
cdr3_aa: CASLLAEGETQYF

d_call: NA
j_call: TRBJ1-1
v_call: TRBV29-1
clone_size: many
cdr3_nt: TGCAGCGTTCTTTTCGGACAGACGAACACTGAAGCTTTCTTT
cdr3_aa: CSVLFGQTNTEAFF

d_call: TRBD1
j_call: TRBJ1-4
v_call: TRBV3-1
clone_size: many
cdr3_nt: TGTGCCAGCAGCCAAGACATTTACCGGGACAGTAATGAAAAACTGTTTTTT
cdr3_aa: CASSQDIYRDSNEKLFF

d_call: NA
j_call: TRBJ1-1
v_call: TRBV18
clone_size: many
cdr3_nt: TGTGCCAGCTCACGGGGGGAGAACACTGAAGCTTTCTTT
cdr3_aa: CASSRGENTEAFF

d_call: TRBD1
j_call: TRBJ2-5
v_call: TRBV7-2
clone_size: many
cdr3_nt: TGTGCCAGCAGCCGGGGGACAGGGCAAGAGACCCAGTACTTC
cdr3_aa: CASSRGTGQETQYF

d_call: TRBD1
j_call: TRBJ1-6
v_call: TRBV4-3
clone_size: many
cdr3_nt: TGCGCCAGCAGCCAAGGAGGGAGACAGGGGAGCTCCTATAATTCACCCCTCCACTTT
cdr3_aa: CASSQGGRQGSSYNSPLHF

d_call: NA
j_call: TRBJ2-3
v_call: TRBV4-1
clone_size: few
cdr3_nt: TGCGCCAGCAGCCAATTCTCCGCGCAGTATTTT
cdr3_aa: CASSQFSAQYF

d_call: NA
j_call: TRBJ1-1
v_call: TRBV9
clone_size: NA
cdr3_nt: TGTGCCAGCAGCCCCGGGGGGGGCACTGAAGCTTTCTTT
cdr3_aa: CASSPGGGTEAFF

d_call: TRBD1
j_call: TRBJ2-7
v_call: TRBV6-5
clone_size: NA
cdr3_nt: TGTGCCAGCACCTACGGGCTCGGACAGGGACTCTACGAGCAGTACTTC
cdr3_aa: CASTYGLGQGLYEQYF

d_call: TRBD2
j_call: TRBJ2-3
v_call: TRBV7-2
clone_size: many
cdr3_nt: TGTGCCAGCAGCGGTGGACTAGCGGGGTTCACAGATACGCAGTATTTT
cdr3_aa: CASSGGLAGFTDTQYF

d_call: TRBD1
j_call: TRBJ2-5
v_call: TRBV29-1
clone_size: many
cdr3_nt: TGCAGCGTTCCGACAGGGGGCTGGGAGACCCAGTACTTC
cdr3_aa: CSVPTGGWETQYF

d_call: TRBD2
j_call: TRBJ2-2
v_call: TRBV6-5
clone_size: NA
cdr3_nt: TGTGCCAGCAGTCGTCCTCCGGGACTAGCAGGGGCCGGGGAGCTGTTTTTT
cdr3_aa: CASSRPPGLAGAGELFF

d_call: TRBD2
j_call: TRBJ2-7
v_call: TRBV6-2/TRBV6-3
clone_size: few
cdr3_nt: TGTGCCATCGAGAAGAGCGGGGCCTACGAGCAGTACTTC
cdr3_aa: CAIEKSGAYEQYF

d_call: NA
j_call: TRBJ2-4
v_call: TRBV29-1
clone_size: many
cdr3_nt: TGCAGCGTTGGCAGAGGGGCCAAAAACATTCAGTACTTC
cdr3_aa: CSVGRGAKNIQYF

d_call: TRBD2
j_call: TRBJ2-2
v_call: TRBV24-1
clone_size: many
cdr3_nt: TGTGCCACCAGTGGCCCGGGGAGGGCCGGGGAGCTGTTTTTT
cdr3_aa: CATSGPGRAGELFF

d_call: TRBD1
j_call: TRBJ2-2
v_call: TRBV7-7
clone_size: NA
cdr3_nt: TGTGCCAGCAGCCTGGACAGGGTGGCCGGGGAGCTGTTTTTT
cdr3_aa: CASSLDRVAGELFF

d_call: NA
j_call: TRBJ2-3
v_call: TRBV14
clone_size: few
cdr3_nt: TGTGCCAGCAGCCAAGTATGGTCAGGAGATACGCAGTATTTT
cdr3_aa: CASSQVWSGDTQYF

d_call: NA
j_call: TRBJ1-2
v_call: TRBV7-9
clone_size: NA
cdr3_nt: TGTGCCAGCAGCTTAGTTACGCTTTCTAACTATGGCTACACCTTC
cdr3_aa: CASSLVTLSNYGYTF

d_call: NA
j_call: TRBJ2-1
v_call: TRBV5-1
clone_size: many
cdr3_nt: TGCGCCAGCAGCCCCGGCGTGGGTATGGTGGATGAGCAGTTCTTC
cdr3_aa: CASSPGVGMVDEQFF

d_call: NA
j_call: TRBJ1-1
v_call: TRBV18
clone_size: many
cdr3_nt: TGTGCCAGCTCACCACCGGGTTACACTGAAGCTTTCTTT
cdr3_aa: CASSPPGYTEAFF

d_call: NA
j_call: TRBJ2-7
v_call: TRBV20-1
clone_size: many
cdr3_nt: TGCAGTGCTAGAGGGGGAGGGGGCGACGAGCGGTACTTC
cdr3_aa: CSARGGGGDERYF

d_call: TRBD2
j_call: TRBJ2-3
v_call: TRBV28
clone_size: NA
cdr3_nt: TGTGCCAGCACAAGCGGGGGGCCGGGATATACGCAGTATTTT
cdr3_aa: CASTSGGPGYTQYF

d_call: NA
j_call: TRBJ1-3
v_call: TRBV4-3
clone_size: many
cdr3_nt: TGCGCCAGCAGCCAAGATGGCGGACGTCGCTCTGGAAACACCATATATTTT
cdr3_aa: CASSQDGGRRSGNTIYF

d_call: NA
j_call: TRBJ1-5
v_call: TRBV12-3/TRBV12-4
clone_size: many
cdr3_nt: TGTGCCAGCAGTTTCGGACTGGATCATCAGCCCCAGCATTTT
cdr3_aa: CASSFGLDHQPQHF

d_call: NA
j_call: TRBJ2-7
v_call: TRBV20-1
clone_size: many
cdr3_nt: TGCAGTGCTAGTATTGACTTACCACCCTACGAGCAGTACTTC
cdr3_aa: CSASIDLPPYEQYF

d_call: NA
j_call: TRBJ1-6
v_call: TRBV7-9
clone_size: NA
cdr3_nt: TGTGCCAGCAGCTTAGTTGCGTTGAATAATTCACCCCTCCACTTT
cdr3_aa: CASSLVALNNSPLHF

d_call: TRBD1
j_call: TRBJ2-1
v_call: TRBV11-1
clone_size: few
cdr3_nt: TGTGCCAGCAGCTTAGCGCGAGGGACAGGGGTTCGGAATGAGCAGTTCTTC
cdr3_aa: CASSLARGTGVRNEQFF

d_call: TRBD1
j_call: TRBJ2-7
v_call: TRBV28
clone_size: NA
cdr3_nt: TGTGCCAGCAGCACAGGGGAACGGGCCTACGAGCAGTACTTC
cdr3_aa: CASSTGERAYEQYF